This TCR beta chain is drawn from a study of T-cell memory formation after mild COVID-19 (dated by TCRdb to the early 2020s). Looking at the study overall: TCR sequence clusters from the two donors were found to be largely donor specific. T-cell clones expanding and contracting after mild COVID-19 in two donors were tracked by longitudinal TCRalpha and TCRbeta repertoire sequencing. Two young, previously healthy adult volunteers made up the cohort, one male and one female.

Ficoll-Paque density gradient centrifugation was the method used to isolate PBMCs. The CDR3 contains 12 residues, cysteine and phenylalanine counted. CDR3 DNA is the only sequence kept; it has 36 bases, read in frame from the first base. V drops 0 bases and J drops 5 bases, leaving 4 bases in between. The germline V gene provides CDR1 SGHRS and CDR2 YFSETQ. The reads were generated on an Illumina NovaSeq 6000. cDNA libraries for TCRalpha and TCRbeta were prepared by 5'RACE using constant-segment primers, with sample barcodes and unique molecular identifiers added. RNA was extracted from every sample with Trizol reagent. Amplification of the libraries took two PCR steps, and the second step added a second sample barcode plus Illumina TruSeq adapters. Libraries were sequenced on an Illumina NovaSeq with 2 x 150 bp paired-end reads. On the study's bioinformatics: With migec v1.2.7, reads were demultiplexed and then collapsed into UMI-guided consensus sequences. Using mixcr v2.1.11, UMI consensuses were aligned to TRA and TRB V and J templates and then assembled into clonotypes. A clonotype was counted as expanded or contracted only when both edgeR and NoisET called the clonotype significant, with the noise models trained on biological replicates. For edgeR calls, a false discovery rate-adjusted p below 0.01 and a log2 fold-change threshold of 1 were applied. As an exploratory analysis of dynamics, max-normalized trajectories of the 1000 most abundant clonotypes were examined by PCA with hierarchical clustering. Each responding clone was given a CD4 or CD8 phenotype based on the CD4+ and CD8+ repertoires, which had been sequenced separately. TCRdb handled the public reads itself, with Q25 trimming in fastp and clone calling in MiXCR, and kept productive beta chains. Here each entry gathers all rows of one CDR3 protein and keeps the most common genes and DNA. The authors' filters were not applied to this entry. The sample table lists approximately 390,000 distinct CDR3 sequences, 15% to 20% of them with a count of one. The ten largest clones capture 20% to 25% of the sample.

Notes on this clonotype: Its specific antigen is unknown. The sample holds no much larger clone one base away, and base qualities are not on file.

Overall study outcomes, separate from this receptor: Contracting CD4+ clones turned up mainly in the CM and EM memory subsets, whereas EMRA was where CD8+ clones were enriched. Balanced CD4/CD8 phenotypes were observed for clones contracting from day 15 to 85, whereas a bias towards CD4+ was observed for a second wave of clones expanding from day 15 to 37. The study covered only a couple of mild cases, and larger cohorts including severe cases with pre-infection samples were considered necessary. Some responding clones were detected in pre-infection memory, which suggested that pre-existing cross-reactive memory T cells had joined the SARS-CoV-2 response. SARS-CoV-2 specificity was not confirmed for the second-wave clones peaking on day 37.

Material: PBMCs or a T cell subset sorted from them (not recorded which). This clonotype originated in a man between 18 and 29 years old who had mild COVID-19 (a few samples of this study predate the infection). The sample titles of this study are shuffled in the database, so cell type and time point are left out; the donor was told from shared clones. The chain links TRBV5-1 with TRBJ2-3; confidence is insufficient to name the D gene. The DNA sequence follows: TGCGCCAGCAGCTTGGAAATAGATACGCAGTATTTT. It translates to CASSLEIDTQYF.